The rows below give T cell receptor beta chains drawn from one sample of a study of coeliac disease. Generated by immunoSEQ multiplex PCR, the TCRdb table keeps only in-frame clones and is missing some. The table records more than 6,000 clones, about two thirds of them present only once. Sequencing was done on a sample of lamina propria lymphocytes from the gut. All receptors derive from a woman in her late teens or twenties with active celiac disease. Both conserved end residues are part of each CDR3. D genes are given only for firm matches. The size entry is marked missing in some rows and otherwise reads once, few, many or a size class.

>TRBV19|TRBD1|once|TRBJ2-1
TGTGCCAGTAGCCGGGACAGATACAATGAGCAGTTCTTC
CASSRDRYNEQFF
>TRBV5-1|NA|NA|TRBJ2-7
TGCGCCAGCAGCTTACAGGTCGCGCACGAGCAGTACTTC
CASSLQVAHEQYF
>TRBV6-5|TRBD2|NA|TRBJ2-4
TGTGCCACTCGGGGGGTACGGAACATTCAGTACTTC
CATRGVRNIQYF
>TRBV19|NA|NA|TRBJ1-2
TGTGCCAGTAGGAAGCGGGACACCTATGGCTACACCTTC
CASRKRDTYGYTF
>TRBV19|TRBD1|few|TRBJ1-1
TGTGCCAGTAGCCAGGGGGCTGGGAGAGACACTGAAGCTTTCTTT
CASSQGAGRDTEAFF
>TRBV11-3|TRBD2|NA|TRBJ2-5
TGTGCCAGCAGCTTAGGACTAGCGGGGGGAGAGACCCAGTACTTC
CASSLGLAGGETQYF
>TRBV20-1|NA|NA|TRBJ1-2
TGCAGTGGCATGAGCCTCTATGGCTACACCTTC
CSGMSLYGYTF
>TRBV27|TRBD1|NA|TRBJ1-1
TGTGCCAGCAGCTGGCGGACAGGGACCACTGAAGCTTTCTTT
CASSWRTGTTEAFF
>TRBV2|TRBD2|NA|TRBJ2-1
TGTGCCAGCAGTGAATGGGGCGGGAGTCCCTACAATGAGCAGTTCTTC
CASSEWGGSPYNEQFF
>TRBV18|NA|NA|TRBJ1-2
TGTGCCAGCTCACCTCTACAGTTGAACGGCTACACCTTC
CASSPLQLNGYTF
>TRBV28|NA|NA|TRBJ1-1
TGTGCCAGCACAACACTATCTGACACTGAAGCTTTCTTT
CASTTLSDTEAFF
>TRBV29-1|NA|NA|TRBJ1-2
TGCAGCGTTGCCCACGACTCCCTCTATGGCTACACCTTC
CSVAHDSLYGYTF
>TRBV5-4|NA|few|TRBJ2-1
TGTGCCAGCAGCTTGGGGGGGGAGTGGTACAATGAGCAGTTCTTC
CASSLGGEWYNEQFF
>TRBV28|NA|NA|TRBJ2-7
TGTGCCAGCAGTTTACCCAGGGACGAGCAGTACTTC
CASSLPRDEQYF
>TRBV5-1|TRBD2|NA|TRBJ2-7
TGCGCCAGCAGCTTGAGCGGACTAGCGGTCGAGCAGTACTTC
CASSLSGLAVEQYF
>TRBV5-1|TRBD1|NA|TRBJ1-2
TGCGCCAGCAGCAGGGGGCAACCGAGGGGCTACACCTTC
CASSRGQPRGYTF
>TRBV1|NA|few|TRBJ2-7
TGCACCAGCAGCCAAGATGGACTCTTACCGGGGCAGTACTTC
CTSSQDGLLPGQYF
>TRBV5-1|TRBD1|NA|TRBJ1-2
TGCGCCAGCAGCACAGGGGACCGACAGGGTGGTCTTAACTATGGCTACACCTTC
CASSTGDRQGGLNYGYTF
>TRBV5-8|NA|NA|TRBJ1-2
TGTGCCAGCAGCCCCGAAACGTCAAGGGGAGGAACCTTC
CASSPETSRGGTF
>TRBV4-2|NA|NA|TRBJ2-2
TGTGCCAGCAGCCCGAATCCTGGACTCCTCGATCAGAGTACCGGGGAGCTGTTTTTT
CASSPNPGLLDQSTGELFF
>TRBV5-5|NA|NA|TRBJ1-1
TGTGCCAGCAGCTTATATTTTGGACATATTAACTCGAACACTGAAGCTTTCTTT
CASSLYFGHINSNTEAFF
>TRBV6-4|TRBD1|NA|TRBJ2-3
TGTGCCAGCAGTGACGGACAGGGGACATCAGATACGCAGTATTTT
CASSDGQGTSDTQYF
>TRBV5-6|NA|NA|TRBJ1-5
TGTGCCAGCAGCGGAGGGGGGGGCAATCAGCCCCAGCATTTT
CASSGGGGNQPQHF
>TRBV5-1|NA|NA|TRBJ1-1
TGCGCCAGCAGCATACACCCGGGTCCCGGGAGCACTGAAGCTTTCTTT
CASSIHPGPGSTEAFF
>TRBV7-2|NA|NA|TRBJ2-5
TGTGCCAGCAGCCCTGGGCAGGGGGGCCCTGGGAAGACCCAGTACTTC
CASSPGQGGPGKTQYF
>TRBV2|TRBD1|NA|TRBJ2-5
TGTGCCAGCAGCCCTACAGGGGGGGAGACCCAGTACTTC
CASSPTGGETQYF
>TRBV5-1|TRBD2|few|TRBJ2-1
TGCGCCAGCAGCCCCCTAGCGGGAGACAATGAGCAGTTCTTC
CASSPLAGDNEQFF
>TRBV27|TRBD1|NA|TRBJ2-2
TGTGCCAGCAGGCCGGGACAGGGACCTCCCGGGGAGCTGTTTTTT
CASRPGQGPPGELFF
>TRBV7-9|TRBD2|once|TRBJ2-1
TGTGCCAGCAGCTTAGTGGGGACTAGCATCTCCTACAATGAGCAGTTCTTC
CASSLVGTSISYNEQFF
>TRBV7-8|TRBD1|NA|TRBJ1-5
TGTGCCAGCAGCTTCGGGACAGGCCTTAATCAGCCCCAGCATTTT
CASSFGTGLNQPQHF
>TRBV21-1|NA|few|TRBJ1-4
TGTGCCAGCACCTTAGGACTGGGACAGGGCGATGAAAAACTGTTTTTT
CASTLGLGQGDEKLFF
>TRBV9|NA|NA|TRBJ2-5
TGTGCCAGCAGCGTAGATCCAGCGGAGAACCAAGAGACCCAGTACTTC
CASSVDPAENQETQYF
>TRBV5-5|NA|NA|TRBJ1-2
TGTGCCAGCAGCCTTGTTTTGTACACTAACTATGGCTACACCTTC
CASSLVLYTNYGYTF
>TRBV5-4|NA|NA|TRBJ2-1
TGTGCCAGCAGCTTCAGCGGCTCCTACAATGAGCAGTTCTTC
CASSFSGSYNEQFF
>TRBV6-6|NA|medium-sized|TRBJ2-5
TGTGCCAGCAGTGACACAAATTTCCAAGAGACCCAGTACTTC
CASSDTNFQETQYF
>TRBV19|NA|NA|TRBJ1-5
TGTGCCAGTAGTATAGAAGCAGGGAAATATAGCAATCAGCCCCAGCATTTT
CASSIEAGKYSNQPQHF
>TRBV19|NA|few|TRBJ1-3
TGTGCCAGTACCCAGAGGGGGATCTCTGGAAACACCATATATTTT
CASTQRGISGNTIYF
>TRBV29-1|NA|NA|TRBJ2-3
TGCAGCGTTGCGCTGACTAGCACAGATACGCAGTATTTT
CSVALTSTDTQYF
>TRBV2|TRBD1|NA|TRBJ2-3
TGTGCCAGCAGGGGTATGACAGGGGGCATGGGATCGGATACGCAGTATTTT
CASRGMTGGMGSDTQYF
>TRBV28|NA|NA|TRBJ2-3
TGTGCCAGCACTTCTAGCGTCACCGATACGCAGTATTTT
CASTSSVTDTQYF
>TRBV29-1|TRBD1|NA|TRBJ1-1
TGCAGCGTCGCTCGGGACAGAATCACTGAAGCTTTCTTT
CSVARDRITEAFF
>TRBV6-6|TRBD1|once|TRBJ1-1
TGTGCCAGCAGTCCGTCCCGGGACAGGGGGCACGCTGAAGCTTTCTTT
CASSPSRDRGHAEAFF
>TRBV28|NA|few|TRBJ2-7
TGTGCCAGCAGTATAGAGGAGGCCTACGAGCAGTACTTC
CASSIEEAYEQYF
>TRBV5-1|TRBD1|NA|TRBJ2-7
TGCGCCAGCAGCCACATAACAGGGGGCAACTACGAGCAGTACTTC
CASSHITGGNYEQYF
>TRBV21-1|NA|NA|TRBJ1-5
TGTGCCAGCGAGGGCGACAGCAATCAGCCCCAGCATTTT
CASEGDSNQPQHF
>TRBV25-1|TRBD1|NA|TRBJ1-4
TGTGCCAGCAGTGATACGGGACAGGGCACTACTGAAAAACTGTTTTTT
CASSDTGQGTTEKLFF
>TRBV2|NA|once|TRBJ1-6
TGTGCCAGCAGTGAACACGACACCAATTCACCCCTCCACTTT
CASSEHDTNSPLHF
>TRBV29-1|NA|few|TRBJ1-2
TGCAGCGTTGATGGGCAGGTGAACTATGGCTACACCTTC
CSVDGQVNYGYTF
>TRBV6-4|NA|NA|TRBJ2-3
TGTGCCAGCAGTGACAAGGGGCGTAGCACAGATACGCAGTATTTT
CASSDKGRSTDTQYF
>TRBV28|NA|NA|TRBJ1-1
TGTGCCAGCCGAAGGGAGAGTGAAGCTTTCTTT
CASRRESEAFF
>TRBV6-6|NA|few|TRBJ1-1
TGTGCCAGCAGTCAGGGAGGCACTGAAGCTTTCTTT
CASSQGGTEAFF
>TRBV21-1|NA|NA|TRBJ2-7
TGTGCCAGCAGCGATCCAGGGGCCCCCCTCTACGAGCAGTACTTC
CASSDPGAPLYEQYF